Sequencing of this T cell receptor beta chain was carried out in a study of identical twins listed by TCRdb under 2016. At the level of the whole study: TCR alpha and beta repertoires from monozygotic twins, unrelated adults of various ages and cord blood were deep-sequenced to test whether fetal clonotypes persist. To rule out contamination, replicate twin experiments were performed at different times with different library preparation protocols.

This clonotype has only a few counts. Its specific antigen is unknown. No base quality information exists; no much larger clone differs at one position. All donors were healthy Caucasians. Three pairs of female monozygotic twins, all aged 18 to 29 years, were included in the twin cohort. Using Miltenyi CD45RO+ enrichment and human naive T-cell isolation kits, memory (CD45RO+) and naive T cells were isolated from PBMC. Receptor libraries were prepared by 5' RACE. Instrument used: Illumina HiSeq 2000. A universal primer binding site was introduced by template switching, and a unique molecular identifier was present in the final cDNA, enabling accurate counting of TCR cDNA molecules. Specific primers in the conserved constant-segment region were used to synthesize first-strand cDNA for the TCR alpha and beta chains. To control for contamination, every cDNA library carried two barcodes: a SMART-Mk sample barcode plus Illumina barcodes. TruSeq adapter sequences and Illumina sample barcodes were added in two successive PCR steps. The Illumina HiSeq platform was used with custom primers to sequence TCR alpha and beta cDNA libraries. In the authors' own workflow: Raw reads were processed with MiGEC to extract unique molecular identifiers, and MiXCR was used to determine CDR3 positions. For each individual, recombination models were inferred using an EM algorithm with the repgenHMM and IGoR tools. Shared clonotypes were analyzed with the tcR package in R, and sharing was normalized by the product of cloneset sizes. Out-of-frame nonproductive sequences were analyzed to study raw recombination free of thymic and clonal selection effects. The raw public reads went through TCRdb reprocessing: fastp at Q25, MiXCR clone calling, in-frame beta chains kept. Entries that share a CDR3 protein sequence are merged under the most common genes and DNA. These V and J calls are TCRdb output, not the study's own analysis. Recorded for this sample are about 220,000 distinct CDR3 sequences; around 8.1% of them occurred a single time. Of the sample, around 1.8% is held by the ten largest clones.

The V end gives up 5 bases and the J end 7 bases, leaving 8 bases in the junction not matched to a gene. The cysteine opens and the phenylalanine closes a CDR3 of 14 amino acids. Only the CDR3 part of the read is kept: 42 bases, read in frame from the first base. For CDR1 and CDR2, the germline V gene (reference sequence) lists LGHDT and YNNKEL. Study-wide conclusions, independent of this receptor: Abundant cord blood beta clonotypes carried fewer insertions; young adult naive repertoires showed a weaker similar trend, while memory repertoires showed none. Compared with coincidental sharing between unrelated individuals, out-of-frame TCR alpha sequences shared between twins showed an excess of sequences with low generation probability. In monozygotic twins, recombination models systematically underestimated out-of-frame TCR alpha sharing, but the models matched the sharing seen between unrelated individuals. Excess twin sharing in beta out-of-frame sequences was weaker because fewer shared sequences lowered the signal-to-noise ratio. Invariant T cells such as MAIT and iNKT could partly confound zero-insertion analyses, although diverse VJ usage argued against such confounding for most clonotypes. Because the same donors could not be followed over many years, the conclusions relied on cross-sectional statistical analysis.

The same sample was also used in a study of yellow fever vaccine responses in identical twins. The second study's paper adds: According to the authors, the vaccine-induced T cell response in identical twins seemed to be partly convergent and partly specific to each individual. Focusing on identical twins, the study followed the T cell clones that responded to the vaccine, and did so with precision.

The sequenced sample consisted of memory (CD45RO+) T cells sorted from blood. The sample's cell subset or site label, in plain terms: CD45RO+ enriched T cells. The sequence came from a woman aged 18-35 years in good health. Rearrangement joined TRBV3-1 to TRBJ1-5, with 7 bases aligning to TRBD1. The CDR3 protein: CASSSMAGGQPQHF. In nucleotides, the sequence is TGTGCCAGCAGCTCGATGGCAGGGGGGCAGCCCCAGCATTTT.